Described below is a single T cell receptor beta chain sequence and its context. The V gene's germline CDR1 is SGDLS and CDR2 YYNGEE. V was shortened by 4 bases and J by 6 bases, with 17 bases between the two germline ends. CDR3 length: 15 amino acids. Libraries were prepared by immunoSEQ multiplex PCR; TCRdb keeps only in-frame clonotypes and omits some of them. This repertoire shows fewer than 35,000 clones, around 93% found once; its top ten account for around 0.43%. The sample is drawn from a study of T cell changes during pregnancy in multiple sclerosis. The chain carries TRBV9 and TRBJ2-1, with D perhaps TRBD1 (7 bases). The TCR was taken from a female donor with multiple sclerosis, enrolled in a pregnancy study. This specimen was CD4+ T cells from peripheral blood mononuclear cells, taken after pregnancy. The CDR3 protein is CASSPRGDTTNEQFF. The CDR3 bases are TGTGCCAGCAGCCCCAGGGGGGACACGACCAATGAGCAGTTCTTC.